This T cell receptor beta chain came from a study of control samples from healthy donors and cancer patients (dated by TCRdb to 2020 to 2021). V gives up 6 bases and J gives up 3 bases, and the segment between their germline ends measures 9 bases. Reading from cysteine to phenylalanine, the CDR3 counts 13 amino acids. CDR3 DNA only is kept here, 39 bases in frame from base 1. The library was built by means of the immunoSEQ multiplex PCR assay. The source is immuneACCESS, and TCRdb retained only in-frame sequences with V and J called. Part of the clones is not carried over; for the studies checked, unresolved V genes explain less than half of this, and the remainder is unexplained. For this sample the table gives some 51,000 clones, of which around 90% were detected only once. Of the sample, approximately 4% falls within the top ten clones. As for this clone: Its antigen has not been determined. Qualities for individual bases were not recorded, and no much larger clone is one base off.

The source material was blood. The clonotype comes from a man aged 50 to 59 in good health. The chain employs TRBV12-3 or TRBV12-4 and TRBJ1-5; D gene: possibly TRBD1, on 5 matching bases. The bases read TGTGCCAGCAGCCCGGACACCAATCAGCCCCAGCATTTT. It codes for CASSPDTNQPQHF.